Listed below are T cell receptor beta chains from one sample, sequenced in a study of Graves' ophthalmopathy and Graves' hyperthyroidism. TCRdb re-analysed the multiplex PCR reads in MiXCR, keeping a single row per CDR3 protein. This sample has 450,000 to 600,000 distinct CDR3 sequences, with 35% to 45% found just once. Sequencing was carried out using peripheral blood or thyroid tissue (not recorded which). The source of these receptors is an adult man with Graves' hyperthyroidism. CDR3s include the opening cysteine and the closing phenylalanine or tryptophan. The D gene is left open where the match is weak. The size entry is marked missing in some rows and otherwise reads once, few, many or a size class.

abundance	d_gene	j_gene	v_gene	CDR3aa	CDR3nt
-	TRBD2	TRBJ2-1	TRBV7-3	CASSFGLADYNEQFF	TGTGCCAGCAGCTTCGGACTAGCGGATTACAATGAGCAGTTCTTC
once	-	TRBJ2-7	TRBV2	CASMMEGAYYEQYF	TGTGCCAGCATGATGGAGGGTGCCTACTACGAGCAGTACTTC
-	-	TRBJ2-5	TRBV5-5	CASSRQSNQPQYF	TGTGCCAGCAGTCGACAGAGCAATCAGCCCCAGTACTTC
-	-	TRBJ1-3	TRBV7-9	CASSLERGFSGNTIYF	TGTGCCAGCAGCTTAGAGCGGGGATTCTCTGGAAACACCATATATTTT
-	-	TRBJ1-2	TRBV15	CATSRGLVGYTF	TGTGCCACCAGCAGAGGATTGGTAGGCTACACCTTC
-	TRBD1	TRBJ2-7	TRBV7-2	CASSLVGQGAQYF	TGTGCCAGCAGCTTAGTGGGGCAGGGGGCGCAGTACTTC
many	TRBD1	TRBJ2-6	TRBV9	CASSHDREPGANVLTF	TGTGCCAGCAGCCATGACAGGGAACCTGGGGCCAACGTCCTGACTTTC
-	-	TRBJ1-1	TRBV10-3	CAISDKQGLKVFF	TGTGCCATCAGTGACAAACAGGGATTGAAAGTTTTCTTT
-	-	TRBJ2-6	TRBV12-1	CASTPSDRLSGANVLTF	TGTGCCAGCACCCCTTCGGACAGGCTCTCTGGGGCCAACGTCCTGACTTTC
few	TRBD1	TRBJ2-2	TRBV7-2	CASSTGTANTGELFF	TGTGCCAGCAGCACTGGGACAGCCAACACCGGGGAGCTGTTTTTT
many	-	TRBJ2-7	TRBV7-9	CASSLGFQSSYEQYF	TGTGCCAGCAGCCTGGGTTTCCAAAGCTCCTACGAGCAGTACTTC
many	TRBD2	TRBJ2-7	TRBV9	CASSVGGSGSYEQYF	TGTGCCAGCAGCGTAGGCGGTAGCGGGAGTTACGAGCAGTACTTC
many	-	TRBJ2-3	TRBV10-3	CALRDNTDTQYF	TGTGCCCTCCGGGACAACACAGATACGCAGTATTTT
many	-	TRBJ2-6	TRBV29-1	CSVGQGTGANVLTF	TGCAGCGTTGGGCAGGGAACTGGGGCCAACGTCCTGACTTTC
-	-	TRBJ2-7	TRBV5-6	CASSDPKGYEQYF	TGTGCCAGCAGCGACCCAAAGGGCTACGAGCAGTACTTC